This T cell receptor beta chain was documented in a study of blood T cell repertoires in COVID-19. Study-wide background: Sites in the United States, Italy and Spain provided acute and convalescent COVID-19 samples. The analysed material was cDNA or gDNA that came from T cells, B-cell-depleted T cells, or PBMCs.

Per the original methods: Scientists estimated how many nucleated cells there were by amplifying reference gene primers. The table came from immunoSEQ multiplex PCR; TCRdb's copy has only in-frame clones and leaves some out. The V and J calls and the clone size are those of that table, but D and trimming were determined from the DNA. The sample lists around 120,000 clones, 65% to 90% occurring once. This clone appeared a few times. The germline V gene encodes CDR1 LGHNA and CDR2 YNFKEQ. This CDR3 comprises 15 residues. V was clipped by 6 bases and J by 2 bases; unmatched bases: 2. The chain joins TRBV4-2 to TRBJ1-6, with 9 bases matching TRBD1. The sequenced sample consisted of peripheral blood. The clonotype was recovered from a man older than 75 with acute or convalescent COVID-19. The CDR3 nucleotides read TGTGCCAGCAGTACAGGGGGCGCCTATAATTCACCCCTCCACTTT. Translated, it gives CASSTGGAYNSPLHF.